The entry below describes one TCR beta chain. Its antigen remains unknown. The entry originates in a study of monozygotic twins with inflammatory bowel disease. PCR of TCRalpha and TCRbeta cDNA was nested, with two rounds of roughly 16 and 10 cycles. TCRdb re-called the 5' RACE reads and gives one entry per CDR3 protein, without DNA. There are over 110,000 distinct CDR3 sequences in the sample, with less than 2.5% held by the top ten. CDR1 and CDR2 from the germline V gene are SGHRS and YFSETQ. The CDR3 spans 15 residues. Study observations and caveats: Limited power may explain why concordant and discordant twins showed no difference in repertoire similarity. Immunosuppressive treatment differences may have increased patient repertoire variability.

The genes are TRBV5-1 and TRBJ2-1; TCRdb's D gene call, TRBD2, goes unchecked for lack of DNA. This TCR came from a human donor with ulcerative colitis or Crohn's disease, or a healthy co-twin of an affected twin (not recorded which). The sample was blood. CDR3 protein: CASSLSSGGSHEQFF.